Presented here are 13 T cell receptor beta chains from one specimen sequenced in a study of T cells after yellow fever vaccination. From the 5' RACE reads, TCRdb called clonotypes with MiXCR, one entry per CDR3 protein. The repertoire holds 300,000 to 350,000 distinct CDR3 sequences, with around 3.9% as singletons. Sequenced material: PBMCs, taken 5 days after the yellow fever booster vaccination. Receptor source: a man younger than 35 who received the YFV17D yellow fever vaccine.

This clonotype has just a few counts. This chain links TRBV11-2 with TRBJ1-1, with no clear D. With 2 bases removed from V and 1 base from J, the gap between germline ends came to 14 bases. Germline CDR1 SGHAT, CDR2 FQNNGV. The CDR3 runs 16 residues. The CDR3 coding sequence is TGTGCCAGCAGCTTAAGATATGGTGCGGGGAACACTGAAGCTTTCTTT. Translating gives CASSLRYGAGNTEAFF.

This chain uses TRBV6-5 with TRBJ1-4; D not resolved. Germline CDR1 MNHEY, CDR2 SVGAGI. V lost 2 bases, J lost 1 base, and 11 bases lay in between. The CDR3 is made up of 16 amino acids. The CDR3 sequence: CASSYVRGLTNEKLFF. The CDR3 DNA follows: TGTGCCAGCAGTTACGTTCGGGGATTAACTAATGAAAAACTGTTTTTT.

This clonotype has at least ten counts. This chain uses TRBV7-9 with TRBJ2-1, with D perhaps being TRBD1 or TRBD2 (6 bases each). The germline gives CDR1 SEHNR, CDR2 FQNEAQ (reference sequence). There are 12 residues in the CDR3. V lost 8 bases and J 9 bases, leaving 14 bases between the germline ends. CDR3 DNA sequence: TGTGCCAGCCGGGGGCAGCACGCTGAGCAGTTCTTC. Protein sequence: CASRGQHAEQFF.

The J gene is TRBJ1-4, the V gene TRBV5-1; D possibly corresponds to TRBD1 (6 bases). The CDR3 consists of 17 residues. CDR1 and CDR2 (germline): SGHRS, YFSETQ. V was trimmed by 5 bases and J by 2 bases, leaving 19 bases between them. CDR3 in amino acids: CASRRTVEVRTNEKLFF. In DNA, the CDR3 is TGCGCCAGCAGGCGGACAGTGGAGGTTAGGACTAATGAAAAACTGTTTTTT.

The rearrangement uses TRBV27 and TRBJ2-7, with D unclear. V was trimmed by 0 bases and J by 3 bases, leaving 6 bases between them. CDR1 is MNHEY, CDR2 SMNVEV, per germline (reference sequence). The CDR3 is made up of 13 amino acids. The CDR3 spells CASSLSRYYEQYF. The CDR3, as DNA: TGTGCCAGCAGTTTATCTAGATACTACGAGCAGTACTTC.

The sample holds a few counts of this clonotype. The chain employs TRBV6-5 and TRBJ2-1, with 9 bases fitting TRBD2. The CDR3 extends over 18 amino acids. Germline V gene lookup returns CDR1 MNHEY and CDR2 SVGAGI. Unmatched junction bases numbered 7, after V lost 1 base and J lost 0 bases. CDR3 coding DNA: TGTGCCAGCAGTTACTTGAGCGGGGGGCGGGGCTCCTACAATGAGCAGTTCTTC. It yields the protein CASSYLSGGRGSYNEQFF.

This chain links TRBV18 with TRBJ2-7, with 12 positions matching TRBD1. The junction had 2 bases not matched to a gene; V was cut back by 4 bases and J by 1 base. The CDR3 runs 15 residues. Germline V gene lookup returns CDR1 KGHSH and CDR2 LQKENI. CDR3 sequence: CASSRGQGASYEQYF. As DNA, the CDR3 is TGTGCCAGCTCACGGGGACAGGGGGCGTCCTACGAGCAGTACTTC.

This clonotype appeared a single time. The genes are TRBV20-1 and TRBJ1-2, with 7 bases identical to TRBD1. The CDR3 runs to 13 residues. Germline values: CDR1 DFQATT, CDR2 SNEGSKA (reference sequence). Unmatched junction bases numbered 12, after V lost 6 bases and J lost 8 bases. The CDR3 sequence: CSATFNRDSGYTF. CDR3 bases: TGCAGTGCAACTTTCAACCGGGACAGCGGCTACACCTTC.

The rearrangement uses TRBV19 and TRBJ2-2; D gene uncertain. Germline V gene sequence: CDR1 LNHDA, CDR2 SQIVND (reference sequence). This CDR3 has 14 residues. The V end was cut by 6 bases, the J end by 4 bases, with 12 bases between. In nucleotides, the CDR3 is TGTGCCAGTAGCCCTTTCGGACCCACCGGGGAGCTGTTTTTT. Translating gives CASSPFGPTGELFF. The entire variable domain, with the rest obtained from reference TRBV19 and TRBJ2-2, is as follows: DGGITQSPKYLFRKEGQNVTLSCEQNLNHDAMYWYRQDPGQGLRLIYYSQIVNDFQKGDIAEGYSVSREKKESFPLTVTSAQKNPTAFYLCASSPFGPTGELFFGEGSRLTVL.

This clonotype was observed a few times. The chain combines TRBV6-1 with TRBJ2-7; TRBD2 matches 8 bases. CDR1 and CDR2 (germline): MNHNS, SASEGT. V was clipped by 7 bases and J by 2 bases; unmatched bases: 7. The CDR3 length is 14 residues. The CDR3 bases are TGTGCCAGCACCCCCCGGGGGGGAACCTACGAGCAGTACTTC. Translating it yields CASTPRGGTYEQYF.

This clonotype was recorded at least ten times. The chain is built from TRBV5-1 and TRBJ2-7, with 15 bases fitting TRBD2. Germline V CDR1 and CDR2: SGHRS, YFSETQ. The length of the CDR3 is 17 residues. Trimming cost V 2 bases and J 7 bases; bases outside gene matches: 10. The CDR3 region is CASSLHSGLAGGEEQYF. The CDR3 region has the DNA TGCGCCAGCAGCTTACATTCGGGACTAGCGGGGGGTGAGGAGCAGTACTTC.

This clonotype was found many times. The genes are TRBV6-2 or TRBV6-3 and TRBJ2-7, with 7 bases identical to TRBD1. V gave up 7 bases and J gave up 3 bases; unmatched junction bases: 9. This CDR3 region has 14 residues. CDR1 is MNHEY and CDR2 is SVGEGT in the germline V gene. This CDR3 is CASTSGGQLYEQYF. Here the CDR3 DNA reads TGTGCCAGCACCTCAGGGGGACAGCTCTACGAGCAGTACTTC.

This chain uses TRBV5-1 with TRBJ2-7, with 8 bases matching TRBD1. The CDR3 is made up of 14 amino acids. Germline V gene sequence: CDR1 SGHRS, CDR2 YFSETQ. Losses at the gene ends were 2 bases for V and 5 bases for J; bases not matched to a gene: 6. DNA for the CDR3: TGCGCCAGCAGCTTAACAGGGGGTTCAGACGAGCAGTACGTC. Protein product: CASSLTGGSDEQYV.